Each of the 14 T cell receptor beta chains below was sequenced from the same sample in a study of blood T cells in healthy people across ages. The use of a sample-barcoded 5' primer and a J-beta primer mix characterized a second PCR of roughly 6 to 11 cycles. TCRdb reprocessed the 5' RACE reads via MiXCR and lists one record per CDR3 protein. Of approximately 400,000 distinct CDR3 sequences in the sample, more than 45% are singletons; the top ten hold under 65%. The source material was blood. The receptor set was obtained from a man between 60 and 75 years old in good health.

This rearrangement joins TRBV4-3 to TRBJ2-1; maybe TRBD2 (7 bases). The CDR3 totals 16 residues. Germline V gives CDR1 LGHNA, CDR2 YSLEER. V shed 1 base and J shed 0 bases, with 10 bases lying between them. This chain's CDR3 is CASSQAGEGSYNEQFF. As DNA, the CDR3 is TGCGCCAGCAGCCAAGCAGGGGAGGGCTCCTACAATGAGCAGTTCTTC.

The sample holds many counts of this clonotype. The chain links TRBV11-2 to TRBJ2-3, with TRBD2 identical over 15 bases. The J segment lost 2 bases and the V segment lost 5 bases, leaving 5 bases of the junction unmatched. From germline, CDR1 is SGHAT and CDR2 FQNNGV. CDR3 length: 17 amino acids. The chain's CDR3 is CASSTGTSGGYTDTQYF. The CDR3 coding sequence is TGTGCCAGCAGCACCGGGACTAGCGGGGGGTACACAGATACGCAGTATTTT.

In its sample, this clonotype was seen a few times. In DNA form, the CDR3 reads TGCAGTGCTTCCCGACTAGCGCGATACGAGCAGTACTTC. Translated: CSASRLARYEQYF. The chain links TRBV20-1 to TRBJ2-7, with 8 bases that match TRBD2. Per germline, CDR1 DFQATT and CDR2 SNEGSKA (reference sequence). This CDR3 is built from 13 residues. V gave up 5 bases and J gave up 4 bases; unmatched junction bases: 7.

This clonotype was found a few times. This chain joins TRBV24-1 and TRBJ2-3, with unresolved D. Trimming stripped 0 bases from V and 4 bases from J, with 7 bases between. This CDR3 has 14 residues. Germline values: CDR1 KGHDR, CDR2 SFDVKD. CDR3 region: CATSDLSEPDTQYF. The CDR3 bases are TGTGCCACCAGTGATTTGTCGGAGCCAGATACGCAGTATTTT.

This clonotype turned up a few times. V usage is TRBV29-1 and J usage is TRBJ2-7; possible D gene TRBD2, 6 bases. Germline CDR1 SQVTM, CDR2 ANQGSEA. The CDR3 consists of 14 residues. Deletions cut 4 bases from V and 2 bases from J, with 15 bases between. Here the CDR3 reads CSVVGGTSPYEQYF. CDR3 bases: TGCAGCGTTGTTGGCGGGACGTCACCCTACGAGCAGTACTTC.

The genes are TRBV29-1 and TRBJ2-7; 7 bases are a match to TRBD1. The CDR3 is 15 residues long. Germline CDR1 and CDR2: SQVTM and ANQGSEA. Trimming at V came to 6 bases and at J to 4 bases, leaving 15 bases not matched to a gene. The DNA of the CDR3 is TGCAGCGTCGCAACCACAGGGGTAGGCAGTTACGAGCAGTACTTC. Its protein is CSVATTGVGSYEQYF.

The V gene is TRBV20-1, the J gene TRBJ1-6, with a weak D call TRBD1 (5 bases). Trimming took 1 base from V and 6 from J, leaving 13 bases between them. CDR3 size: 15 residues. Germline V gene data show CDR1 as DFQATT and CDR2 as SNEGSKA (reference sequence). CDR3 loop: CSARVSRDRNSPLHF. CDR3 DNA: TGCAGTGCTAGAGTTTCCCGGGACCGTAATTCACCCCTCCACTTT.

J is TRBJ2-7 and V is TRBV7-8, with D hard to call. The CDR3 has 17 residues. V dropped 1 base and J dropped 4 bases, with 20 bases sitting between them. Germline CDR1 and CDR2: SGHVS and FQNEAQ. CDR3 coding DNA: TGTGCCAGCAGCTTAGAGTCGGGCAGTGGATTTTTTTACGAGCAGTACTTC. Its protein product is CASSLESGSGFFYEQYF.

The chain couples TRBV28 to TRBJ2-5; D may be TRBD2 (6 bases). Germline V gene sequence: CDR1 MDHEN, CDR2 SYDVKM. Trimming stripped 3 bases from V and 4 bases from J, with 27 bases between. The CDR3 covers 19 residues. CDR3 amino acids: CASSFRGASAAGRSETQYF. Written as DNA, the CDR3 is TGTGCCAGCAGTTTTCGGGGTGCTAGCGCCGCCGGCCGATCAGAGACCCAGTACTTC. Using reference TRBV28 and TRBJ2-5 for the parts outside the CDR3, the full variable domain is DVKVTQSSRYLVKRTGEKVFLECVQDMDHENMFWYRQDPGLGLRLIYFSYDVKMKEKGDIPEGYSVSREKKERFSLILESASTNQTSMYLCASSFRGASAAGRSETQYFGPGTRLLVL.

V is TRBV11-3 and J is TRBJ2-3, with 13 bases matching TRBD2. The junction had 6 bases not matched to a gene; V was cut back by 5 bases and J by 4 bases. Per the germline V gene, CDR1 is SGHNT and CDR2 is YENEEA. The CDR3 totals 16 residues. The CDR3 bases are TGTGCCAGCAGCCTCGGGACTAGCGGGGTCGCAGATACGCAGTATTTT. Protein product: CASSLGTSGVADTQYF.

This chain links TRBV10-3 with TRBJ2-5, with unresolved D. The CDR3 is 13 residues long. Looked up from germline, CDR1 is ENHRY and CDR2 is SYGVKD. Trimming removed 3 bases from V and 5 bases from J, with 10 bases in between. CDR3 bases: TGTGCCATCAGTGAAGGAAGGCGGGAGACCCAGTACTTC. Protein: CAISEGRRETQYF.

This clonotype is a singleton in its sample. This CDR3 is CSVGKTSGRNYNEQFF. CDR3 nucleotide sequence: TGCAGCGTTGGGAAGACTAGCGGGAGAAATTACAATGAGCAGTTCTTC. The chain combines TRBV29-1 with TRBJ2-1, with TRBD2 matching over 12 bases. Per germline, CDR1 SQVTM and CDR2 ANQGSEA. CDR3 length equals 16 residues. Trimming at V came to 4 bases and at J to 4 bases, leaving 8 bases not matched to a gene.

This clonotype was counted ten times or more. The DNA of the CDR3 is TGTGCCAGCAGCCAAGAGGTTCCAAATGAGCAGTTCTTC. Translating gives CASSQEVPNEQFF. The rearrangement uses TRBV14 and TRBJ2-1; D unclear. The CDR3 contains 13 residues. With 0 bases removed from V and 7 bases from J, the gap between germline ends came to 7 bases. Germline V CDR1 and CDR2: SGHDN, FVKESK. Full variable domain (remainder filled in from reference TRBV14 and TRBJ2-1): EAGVTQFPSHSVIEKGQTVTLRCDPISGHDNLYWYRRVMGKEIKFLLHFVKESKQDESGMPNNRFLAERTGGTYSTLKVQPAELEDSGVYFCASSQEVPNEQFFGPGTRLTVL.

In regard to this clonotype: Compared with germline, one end of the junction differs, possibly owing to a read error. The V call is TRBV4-2, the J call TRBJ2-3; the match to TRBD2 covers 10 bases. Looked up from germline, CDR1 is LGHNA and CDR2 is YNFKEQ. CDR3 length equals 17 residues. Written as DNA, the CDR3 is TGTGCCAGCAGCCAAGAATCTAGGACTAGCGGCACAGGTACGCAGTATTTT. Amino acids: CASSQESRTSGTGTQYF.